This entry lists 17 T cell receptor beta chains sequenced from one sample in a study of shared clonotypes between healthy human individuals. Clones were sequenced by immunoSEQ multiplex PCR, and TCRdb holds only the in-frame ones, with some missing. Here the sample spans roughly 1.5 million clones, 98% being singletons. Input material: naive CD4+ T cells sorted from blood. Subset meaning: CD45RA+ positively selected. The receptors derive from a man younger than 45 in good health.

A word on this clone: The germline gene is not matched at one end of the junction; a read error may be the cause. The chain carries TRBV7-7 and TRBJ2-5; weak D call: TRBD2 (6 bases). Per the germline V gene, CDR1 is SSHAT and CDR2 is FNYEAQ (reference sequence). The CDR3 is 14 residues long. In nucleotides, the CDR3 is TGTGCTAGCAGCTTAGCGGCAGGGACAGAGACCCAGTACTTC. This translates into CASSLAAGTETQYF. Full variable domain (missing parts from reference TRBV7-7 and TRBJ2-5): GAGVSQSPRYKVTKRGQDVTLRCDPISSHATLYWYQQALGQGPEFLTYFNYEAQPDKSGLPSDRFSAERPEGSISTLTIQRTEQRDSAMYRCASSLAAGTETQYFGPGTRLLVL.

The CDR3 loop is CASSPPTGSGFYEQYF. The CDR3 nucleotides read TGTGCCAGCTCACCACCAACGGGTTCGGGGTTCTACGAGCAGTACTTC. The rearrangement links TRBV18 to TRBJ2-7; D may be TRBD2 (5 bases). Per the germline V gene, CDR1 is KGHSH and CDR2 is LQKENI. The CDR3 totals 16 residues. V dropped 0 bases and J dropped 3 bases, with 15 bases sitting between them.

This CDR3 reads CASSLTGERTDTQYF. CDR3 coding DNA: TGTGCCAGCAGCTTGACAGGGGAACGCACAGATACGCAGTATTTT. The chain uses TRBV7-8 and TRBJ2-3, with 8 bases aligning to TRBD1. The CDR3 loop spans 15 amino acids. With V trimmed by 3 bases and J by 1 base, 3 bases remained unmatched. Germline V CDR1 and CDR2: SGHVS, FQNEAQ.

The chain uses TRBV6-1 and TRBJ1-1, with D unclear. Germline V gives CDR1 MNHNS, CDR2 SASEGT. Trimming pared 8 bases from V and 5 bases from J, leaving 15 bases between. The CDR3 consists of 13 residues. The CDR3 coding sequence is TGTGCCAGCCATATAAGTAGGATTACTGAAGCTTTCTTT. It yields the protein CASHISRITEAFF.

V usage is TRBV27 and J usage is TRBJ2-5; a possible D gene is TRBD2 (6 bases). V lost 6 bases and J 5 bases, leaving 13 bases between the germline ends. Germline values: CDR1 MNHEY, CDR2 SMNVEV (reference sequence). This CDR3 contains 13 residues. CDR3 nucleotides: TGTGCCAGCAGAGAGAGAGGGAGGGAGACCCAGTACTTC. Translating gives CASRERGRETQYF.

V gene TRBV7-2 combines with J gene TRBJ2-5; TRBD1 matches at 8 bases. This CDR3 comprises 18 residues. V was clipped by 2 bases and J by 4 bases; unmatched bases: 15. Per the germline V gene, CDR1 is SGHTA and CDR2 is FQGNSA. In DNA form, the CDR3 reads TGTGCCAGCAGCTTATCTGTAGTAGGACAGGGATTGGTAGAGACCCAGTACTTC. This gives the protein CASSLSVVGQGLVETQYF. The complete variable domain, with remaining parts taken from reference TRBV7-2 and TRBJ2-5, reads GAGVSQSPSNKVTEKGKDVELRCDPISGHTALYWYRQSLGQGLEFLIYFQGNSAPDKSGLPSDRFSAERTGGSVSTLTIQRTQQEDSAVYLCASSLSVVGQGLVETQYFGPGTRLLVL.

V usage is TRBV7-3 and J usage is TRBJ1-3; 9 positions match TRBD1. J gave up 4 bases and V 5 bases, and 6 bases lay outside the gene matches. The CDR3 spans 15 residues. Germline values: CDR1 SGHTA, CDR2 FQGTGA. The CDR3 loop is CASSPRTGAGNTIYF. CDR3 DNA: TGTGCCAGCAGCCCGCGGACAGGGGCGGGAAACACCATATATTTT.

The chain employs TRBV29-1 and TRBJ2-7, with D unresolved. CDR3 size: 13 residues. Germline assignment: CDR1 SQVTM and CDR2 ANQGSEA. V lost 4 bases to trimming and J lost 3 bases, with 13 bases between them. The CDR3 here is CSVGTTRDYEQYF. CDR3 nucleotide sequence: TGCAGCGTTGGGACCACAAGAGACTACGAGCAGTACTTC.

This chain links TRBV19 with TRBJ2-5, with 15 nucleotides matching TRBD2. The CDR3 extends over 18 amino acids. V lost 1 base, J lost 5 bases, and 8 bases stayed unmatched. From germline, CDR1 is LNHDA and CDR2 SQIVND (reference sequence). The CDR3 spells CASSIVHGTSGRMETQYF. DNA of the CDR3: TGTGCCAGTAGTATAGTCCATGGGACTAGCGGGAGGATGGAGACCCAGTACTTC.

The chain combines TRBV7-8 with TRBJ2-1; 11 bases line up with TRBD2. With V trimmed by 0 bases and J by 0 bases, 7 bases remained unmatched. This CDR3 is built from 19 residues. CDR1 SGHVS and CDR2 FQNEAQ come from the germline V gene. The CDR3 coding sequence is TGTGCCAGCAGCTTAGCGCGGGGACTAGCGGAAAGCTCCTACAATGAGCAGTTCTTC. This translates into CASSLARGLAESSYNEQFF.

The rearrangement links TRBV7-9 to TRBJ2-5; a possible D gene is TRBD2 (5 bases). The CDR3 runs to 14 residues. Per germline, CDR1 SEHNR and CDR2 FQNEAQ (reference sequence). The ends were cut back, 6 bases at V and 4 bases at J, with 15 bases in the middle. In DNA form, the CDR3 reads TGTGCCAGCAGTGACCCGGGGATTGCAGAGACCCAGTACTTC. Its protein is CASSDPGIAETQYF.

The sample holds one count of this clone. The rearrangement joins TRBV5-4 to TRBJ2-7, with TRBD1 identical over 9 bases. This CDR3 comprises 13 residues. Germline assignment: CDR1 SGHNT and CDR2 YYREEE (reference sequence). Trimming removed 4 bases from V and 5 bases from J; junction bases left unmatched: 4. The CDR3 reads CASSMGQGDEQYF. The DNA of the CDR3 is TGTGCCAGCAGCATGGGACAGGGAGACGAGCAGTACTTC.

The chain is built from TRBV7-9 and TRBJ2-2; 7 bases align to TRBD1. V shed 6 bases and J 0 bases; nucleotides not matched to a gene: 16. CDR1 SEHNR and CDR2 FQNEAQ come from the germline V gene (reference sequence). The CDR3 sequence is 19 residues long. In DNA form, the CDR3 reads TGTGCCAGCAGTTCTATACCGGGACAGAGGACCGCGAACACCGGGGAGCTGTTTTTT. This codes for CASSSIPGQRTANTGELFF.

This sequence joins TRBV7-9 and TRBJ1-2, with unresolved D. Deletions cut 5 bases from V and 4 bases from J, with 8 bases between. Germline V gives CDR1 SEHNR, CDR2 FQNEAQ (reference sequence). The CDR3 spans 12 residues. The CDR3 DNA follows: TGTGCCAGCAGCCCAGAGACCTATGGCTACACCTTC. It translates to CASSPETYGYTF.

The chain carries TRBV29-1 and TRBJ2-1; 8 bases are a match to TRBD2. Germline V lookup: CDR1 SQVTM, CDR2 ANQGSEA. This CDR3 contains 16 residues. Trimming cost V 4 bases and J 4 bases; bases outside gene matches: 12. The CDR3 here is CSVGETAGVSYNEQFF. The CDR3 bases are TGCAGCGTTGGGGAAACAGCGGGAGTCAGTTACAATGAGCAGTTCTTC.

The CDR3: CASSSQGQGLYEQYF. The DNA for the CDR3 is TGTGCCAGCAGCTCGCAGGGACAGGGACTCTACGAGCAGTACTTC. The chain carries TRBV11-2 and TRBJ2-7; 9 positions agree with TRBD1. Germline V CDR1 and CDR2: SGHAT, FQNNGV. V gave up 4 bases and J gave up 3 bases; unmatched junction bases: 7. This CDR3 region has 15 residues. The whole variable domain, remainder taken from reference TRBV11-2 and TRBJ2-7, is EAGVAQSPRYKIIEKRQSVAFWCNPISGHATLYWYQQILGQGPKLLIQFQNNGVVDDSQLPKDRFSAERLKGVDSTLKIQPAKLEDSAVYLCASSSQGQGLYEQYFGPGTRLTVT.

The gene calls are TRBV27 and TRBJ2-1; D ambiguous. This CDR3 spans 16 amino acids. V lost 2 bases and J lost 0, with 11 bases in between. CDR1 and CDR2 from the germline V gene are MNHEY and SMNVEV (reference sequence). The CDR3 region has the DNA TGTGCCAGCAGTTTAGGGCCGAGAACCTCCTACAATGAGCAGTTCTTC. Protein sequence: CASSLGPRTSYNEQFF.